What follows are 2 T cell receptor beta chains derived from one specimen sequenced in a study of T cell changes during pregnancy in multiple sclerosis (dated by TCRdb to 2018 to 2020). Library construction relied on the immunoSEQ multiplex PCR assay. The table was pulled from immuneACCESS by TCRdb, which kept in-frame rearrangements only. Such tables lose some clones; where checked, under half of the loss comes from unresolved V genes, and the rest has no known cause. Recorded for this sample are about 64,000 clones; roughly 88% of them occurred a single time. Approximately 2.3% of the sample is held by the ten biggest clonotypes. Specimen: peripheral blood, collected in the second trimester of pregnancy. Receptor source: a female donor in good health, enrolled as a control in a pregnancy study.

This sequence joins TRBV11-3 and TRBJ2-2, with D hard to call. The length of the CDR3 is 11 residues. V gave up 5 bases and J gave up 8 bases, with 6 bases separating them. CDR1 and CDR2 from the germline V gene are SGHNT and YENEEA. CDR3 nucleotide sequence: TGTGCCAGCAGCGTCGGGGGGGAGCTGTTTTTT. This encodes CASSVGGELFF.

V usage is TRBV4-1 and J usage is TRBJ1-1, with TRBD1 identical over 8 bases. This CDR3 contains 18 residues. Germline assignment: CDR1 MGHRA and CDR2 YSYEKL. V trimming: 0 bases; J trimming: 4 bases; junction bases outside the gene matches: 13. This chain's CDR3 is CASSQEVGQVGLGTEAFF. The CDR3 bases are TGCGCCAGCAGCCAAGAAGTGGGACAGGTGGGTTTGGGCACTGAAGCTTTCTTT.